This T cell receptor beta chain comes out of a study of blood T cell repertoires in COVID-19. The CDR3 runs to 14 residues. With 0 bases removed from V and 5 bases from J, the gap between germline ends came to 9 bases. The V gene's germline CDR1 is SGHRS and CDR2 YFSETQ. The protocol was immunoSEQ multiplex PCR, while the TCRdb copy is restricted to in-frame clones and leaves out a portion. The sample has 95,000 to 150,000 clones, around 81% seen once; the top ten hold roughly a sixth. The clonotype comes from a young man with COVID-19, enrolled during active disease. The sequencing input was peripheral blood. The rearrangement uses TRBV5-1 and TRBJ1-5; D may be TRBD1 (6 bases). The DNA for the CDR3 is TGCGCCAGCAGCTTGGGGACAGAAGATCAGCCCCAGCATTTT. It codes for CASSLGTEDQPQHF.